This T cell receptor (beta chain) was captured by sequencing in a study of Tregs in tolerant kidney transplant recipients. Germline V gives CDR1 SEHNR, CDR2 FQNEAQ (reference sequence). Trimming stripped 1 base from V and 2 bases from J, with 12 bases between. The CDR3 runs 15 residues. A note on this clone: What it binds is not known. Read sequence stops 3 residues before the CDR3 end, and the germline J gene provides the missing end.

Study-wide findings and caveats: Biological reproducibility was not directly addressed, but technical replication error appeared minimal.

Sequencing was performed with immunoSEQ multiplex PCR; in TCRdb, only in-frame clones are kept and a portion is missing. This table holds around 33,000 clones. The chain couples TRBV7-9 to TRBJ2-7, with D unresolved. Sequencing used CD8+ T cells from blood, obtained before the transplant. The receptor was isolated from a human donor who received a combined kidney and bone marrow transplant. CDR3 DNA (partial): TGTGCCAGCAGCTTAGTACCCAGGCAGACCTACGAG. Translating it yields CASSLVPRQTYE. The whole CDR3 is CASSLVPRQTYEQYF.